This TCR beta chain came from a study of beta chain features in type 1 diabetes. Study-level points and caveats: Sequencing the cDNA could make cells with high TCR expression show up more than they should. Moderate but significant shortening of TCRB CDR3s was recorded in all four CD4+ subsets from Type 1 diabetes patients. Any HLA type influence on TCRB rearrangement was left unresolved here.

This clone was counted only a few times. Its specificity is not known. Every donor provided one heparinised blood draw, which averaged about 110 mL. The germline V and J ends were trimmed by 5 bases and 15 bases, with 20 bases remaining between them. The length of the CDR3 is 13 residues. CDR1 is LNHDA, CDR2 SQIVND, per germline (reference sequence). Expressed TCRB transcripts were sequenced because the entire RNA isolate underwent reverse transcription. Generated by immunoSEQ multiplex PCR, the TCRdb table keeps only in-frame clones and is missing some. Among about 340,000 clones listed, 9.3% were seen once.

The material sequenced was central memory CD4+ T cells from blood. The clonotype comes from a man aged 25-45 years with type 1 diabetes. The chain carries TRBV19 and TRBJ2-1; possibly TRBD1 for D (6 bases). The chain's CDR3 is CASSGGQLTWPFF. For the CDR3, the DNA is TGTGCCAGTAGTGGGGGACAACTCACTTGGCCGTTCTTC.